The 26 T cell receptor beta chains below come from one sample, sequenced in a study of cytomegalovirus exposure and HLA in healthy donors. Sequenced by immunoSEQ multiplex PCR; TCRdb stores in-frame clones only, minus some. The sample lists under 85,000 clones; roughly 94% were seen once. The sequenced material came from PBMCs. All receptors come from a woman under 30 in good health and CMV-seropositive.

The chain joins TRBV7-2 to TRBJ2-5, with 12 positions matching TRBD2. Germline CDR1 is SGHTA and CDR2 is FQGNSA. Trimming removed 5 bases from V and 0 bases from J; junction bases left unmatched: 4. The CDR3 has 16 amino acids. The CDR3 protein is CASSPLAGGYQETQYF. In DNA, the CDR3 is TGTGCCAGCAGCCCGCTAGCGGGGGGGTACCAAGAGACCCAGTACTTC.

V gene TRBV18 combines with J gene TRBJ2-1; the match to TRBD1 covers 8 bases. The V segment lost 6 bases and the J segment 0 bases; nucleotides outside the gene matches: 7. The CDR3 is made up of 16 amino acids. CDR1 is KGHSH and CDR2 is LQKENI in the germline V gene. The CDR3 spells CASSPDTGGSYNEQFF. In nucleotides, the CDR3 is TGTGCCAGCTCCCCGGACACAGGGGGCTCCTACAATGAGCAGTTCTTC.

This chain connects TRBV27 to TRBJ2-1, with a tentative D call TRBD2 (6 bases). The germline V gene encodes CDR1 MNHEY and CDR2 SMNVEV (reference sequence). This CDR3 has 16 amino acids. The ends were cut back, 7 bases at V and 4 bases at J, with 20 bases in the middle. In nucleotides, the CDR3 is TGTGCCAGCACCCAACGGGCGGGAATGACTTACAATGAGCAGTTCTTC. It translates to CASTQRAGMTYNEQFF.

The V call is TRBV2, the J call TRBJ2-1; no reliable D call. Trimming took off 2 bases at V and 3 bases at J, with 5 bases between the two ends. CDR3 length: 13 amino acids. Germline V gene data show CDR1 as SNHLY and CDR2 as FYNNEI. CDR3 sequence: CASSENNYNEQFF. Written as DNA, the CDR3 is TGTGCCAGCAGTGAAAATAACTACAATGAGCAGTTCTTC.

The chain recombines TRBV13 with TRBJ1-4; 7 bases line up with TRBD1. The V and J ends lost 5 bases and 4 bases, in that order; junction bases with no gene match: 4. The CDR3 covers 14 residues. Germline assignment: CDR1 PRHDT and CDR2 FYEKMQ (reference sequence). CDR3 sequence: CASSPGQSNEKLFF. Here the CDR3 DNA reads TGTGCCAGCAGCCCGGGACAGAGTAATGAAAAACTGTTTTTT.

The CDR3 nucleotides are TGTGCCAGCAGCTTATCATTGGGGGGTTCACCCCTCCACTTT. Its protein product is CASSLSLGGSPLHF. V gene TRBV7-2 combines with J gene TRBJ1-6, with D perhaps TRBD1 (5 bases). There are 14 residues in the CDR3. Germline loops: CDR1 SGHTA, CDR2 FQGNSA. Trimming pared 2 bases from V and 9 bases from J, leaving 11 bases between.

The genes are TRBV18 and TRBJ1-1; 7 positions agree with TRBD1. The CDR3 has 15 amino acids. After removal of 2 bases from V and 5 bases from J, the junction contained 8 bases not matched to a gene. Germline V lookup: CDR1 KGHSH, CDR2 LQKENI. The CDR3 sequence: CASSPSQGVGTEAFF. The CDR3 DNA reads TGTGCCAGCTCACCATCCCAGGGGGTAGGGACTGAAGCTTTCTTT.

This chain links TRBV18 with TRBJ2-5; D call uncertain. The CDR3 sequence is 14 residues long. CDR1 KGHSH and CDR2 LQKENI come from the germline V gene. V lost 4 bases and J lost 5, with 14 bases in between. CDR3 nucleotides: TGTGCCAGCTCACGCTCCCCGGCCGGGGAGACCCAGTACTTC. Translated: CASSRSPAGETQYF.

The V gene is TRBV7-8, the J gene TRBJ1-1, with D possibly TRBD1 on 6 matching bases. This CDR3 region has 16 residues. Germline loops: CDR1 SGHVS, CDR2 FQNEAQ. V lost 2 bases, J lost 4 bases, and 17 bases lay in between. The CDR3 region is CASSLRPGEWSTEAFF. CDR3 in DNA: TGTGCCAGCAGCTTAAGGCCAGGGGAGTGGTCCACTGAAGCTTTCTTT.

This chain connects TRBV2 to TRBJ2-1; 15 bases are shared with TRBD2. Germline V gene data show CDR1 as SNHLY and CDR2 as FYNNEI. Germline trimming cut 5 bases from V and 3 bases from J; bases unmatched to any gene: 5. CDR3 length equals 17 residues. CDR3 sequence reads: CASSYGTSGRHYNEQFF. CDR3 nucleotide sequence: TGTGCCAGCAGTTACGGGACTAGCGGGAGGCACTACAATGAGCAGTTCTTC.

This chain connects TRBV15 to TRBJ2-7; 9 nucleotides align to TRBD1. The CDR3 spans 15 residues. Per the germline V gene, CDR1 is LNHNV and CDR2 is YYDKDF (reference sequence). The junction had 7 bases not matched to a gene; V was cut back by 2 bases and J by 5 bases. The CDR3 sequence is CATSRKARDRDEQYF. The CDR3 region has the DNA TGTGCCACCAGCAGAAAAGCCCGGGACAGGGACGAGCAGTACTTC.

The chain recombines TRBV7-9 with TRBJ1-2; D remains unclear. CDR1 and CDR2 (germline): SEHNR, FQNEAQ (reference sequence). The V end lost 4 bases, the J end lost 3 bases, and 18 bases lay between the germline ends. This CDR3 spans 16 amino acids. This CDR3 reads CASSSNDGVAYYGYTF. In DNA form, the CDR3 reads TGTGCCAGCAGCTCGAACGACGGCGTAGCATACTATGGCTACACCTTC.

As regards this clone: The junction shows a germline mismatch at one end, possibly a read error. The rearrangement joins TRBV19 to TRBJ2-1; 14 bases agree with TRBD2. The CDR3 spans 16 residues. Per the germline V gene, CDR1 is LNHDA and CDR2 is SQIVND (reference sequence). This chain's CDR3 is CASHRTSGGLYIEQFF. Here the CDR3 DNA reads TGTGCCAGTCACAGGACTAGCGGGGGGTTATACATTGAGCAGTTCTTC.

The rearrangement uses TRBV4-3 and TRBJ2-5; D is uncertain. Germline CDR1 LGHNA, CDR2 YSLEER. CDR3 length: 17 amino acids. V dropped 0 bases and J dropped 4 bases, with 18 bases sitting between them. The CDR3 coding sequence is TGCGCCAGCAGCCAAGACCTTGCACTCCCGAGAGGAGAGACCCAGTACTTC. Its translation is CASSQDLALPRGETQYF.

The chain couples TRBV19 to TRBJ2-2; D may be TRBD2 (7 bases). CDR1 and CDR2 (germline): LNHDA, SQIVND (reference sequence). V lost 10 bases and J 5 bases, leaving 14 bases between the germline ends. The CDR3 covers 13 residues. The CDR3 reads CATRRGGTGELFF. DNA of the CDR3: TGTGCCACCCGAAGGGGGGGAACCGGGGAGCTGTTTTTT.

V gene TRBV4-1 combines with J gene TRBJ2-5; a possible D gene is TRBD2 (5 bases). Trimming removed 0 bases from V and 5 bases from J, with 16 bases in between. This CDR3 has 16 residues. The V gene's germline CDR1 is MGHRA and CDR2 YSYEKL. CDR3 protein: CASSQEGLLTGETQYF. In nucleotides, the CDR3 is TGCGCCAGCAGCCAAGAAGGCCTCTTGACGGGGGAGACCCAGTACTTC.

The chain joins TRBV2 to TRBJ2-7; maybe TRBD2 (7 bases). The V gene lost 6 bases and the J gene lost 4 bases, with 22 bases spanning the gap. This CDR3 has 16 amino acids. Germline V CDR1 and CDR2: SNHLY, FYNNEI. CDR3 region: CASRGGGASGAYEQYF. The CDR3 nucleotides read TGTGCCAGCAGGGGGGGAGGGGCCTCAGGGGCGTACGAGCAGTACTTC.

The rearrangement uses TRBV5-1 and TRBJ2-4; D may be TRBD2 (5 bases). CDR3 size: 15 residues. From germline, CDR1 is SGHRS and CDR2 YFSETQ. Trimming pared 2 bases from V and 8 bases from J, leaving 17 bases between. The CDR3 bases are TGCGCCAGCAGCTTTTCCGGGGTGGCGAGCGACATTCAGTACTTC. As protein: CASSFSGVASDIQYF.

The J gene is TRBJ2-3, the V gene TRBV5-6; D perhaps matches TRBD1 (5 bases). The CDR3 totals 14 residues. Trimming removed 4 bases at V and 2 bases at J, with 11 bases between. CDR1 and CDR2 (germline): SGHDT, YYEEEE. CDR3 amino acids: CASSPTANTDTQYF. The DNA for the CDR3 is TGTGCCAGCAGCCCGACAGCAAACACAGATACGCAGTATTTT. The full variable domain, with the rest looked up from reference TRBV5-6 and TRBJ2-3, is DAGVTQSPTHLIKTRGQQVTLRCSPKSGHDTVSWYQQALGQGPQFIFQYYEEEERQRGNFPDRFSGHQFPNYSSELNVNALLLGDSALYLCASSPTANTDTQYFGPGTRLTVL.

The sample holds one count of this clone. The chain couples TRBV11-1 to TRBJ2-1; 12 bases align to TRBD2. In germline, CDR1 is SGHAT, CDR2 FQDESV (reference sequence). With V trimmed by 1 base and J by 10 bases, 14 bases remained unmatched. CDR3 length equals 18 residues. The CDR3 sequence is CASSLGPRASGRAEEQFF. CDR3 nucleotide sequence: TGTGCCAGCAGCTTAGGCCCAAGGGCTAGCGGGAGGGCGGAGGAGCAGTTCTTC.

This chain uses TRBV4-3 with TRBJ2-5; the D gene is possibly TRBD2 (6 bases). V shed 0 bases and J shed 4 bases, with 15 bases lying between them. Germline lookup yields CDR1 LGHNA and CDR2 YSLEER. The CDR3 extends over 16 amino acids. CDR3 in amino acids: CASSQDKGPAGETQYF. CDR3 coding DNA: TGCGCCAGCAGCCAAGATAAGGGGCCAGCGGGAGAGACCCAGTACTTC.

This chain uses TRBV5-1 with TRBJ2-5; no clear D gene. The V end was cut by 0 bases, the J end by 5 bases, with 11 bases between. CDR1 and CDR2 (germline): SGHRS, YFSETQ. CDR3 length equals 14 residues. This CDR3 is CASSLAGPVETQYF. Written as DNA, the CDR3 is TGCGCCAGCAGCTTGGCTGGCCCCGTTGAGACCCAGTACTTC.

The chain couples TRBV7-2 to TRBJ1-4, with 10 bases aligning to TRBD1. The junction had 8 bases not matched to a gene; V was cut back by 5 bases and J by 8 bases. Germline V CDR1 and CDR2: SGHTA, FQGNSA. This CDR3 region has 15 residues. In DNA, the CDR3 is TGTGCCAGCAGCCCGACAGGGGGCCTGTGGGAAAAACTGTTTTTT. The encoded protein is CASSPTGGLWEKLFF.

CDR3 bases: TGTGCCAGCAGTAGCCGGAGCGGGAGTGGGTACGAGCAGTACTTC. It codes for CASSSRSGSGYEQYF. The chain is built from TRBV6-5 and TRBJ2-7; 8 bases agree with TRBD2. V lost 5 bases and J lost 4; bases outside the gene matches: 10. The CDR3 extends over 15 amino acids. Per germline, CDR1 MNHEY and CDR2 SVGAGI.

V gene TRBV14 combines with J gene TRBJ2-7, with 10 bases aligning to TRBD2. Germline values: CDR1 SGHDN, CDR2 FVKESK. V lost 4 bases, J lost 5 bases, and 5 bases stayed unmatched. CDR3 length: 14 amino acids. This CDR3 reads CASSPGLASNEQYF. CDR3 nucleotide sequence: TGTGCCAGCAGCCCGGGACTAGCGAGCAACGAGCAGTACTTC.

This chain joins TRBV11-3 and TRBJ2-7; maybe TRBD1 (5 bases). The CDR3 covers 13 residues. In germline, CDR1 is SGHNT, CDR2 YENEEA. Trimming stripped 2 bases from V and 2 bases from J, with 7 bases between. The CDR3 DNA reads TGTGCCAGCAGCTTATCAGGGACCTACGAGCAGTACTTC. Protein: CASSLSGTYEQYF. Variable domain in full (rest from reference TRBV11-3 and TRBJ2-7): EAGVVQSPRYKIIEKKQPVAFWCNPISGHNTLYWYLQNLGQGPELLIRYENEEAVDDSQLPKDRFSAERLKGVDSTLKIQPAELGDSAVYLCASSLSGTYEQYFGPGTRLTVT.